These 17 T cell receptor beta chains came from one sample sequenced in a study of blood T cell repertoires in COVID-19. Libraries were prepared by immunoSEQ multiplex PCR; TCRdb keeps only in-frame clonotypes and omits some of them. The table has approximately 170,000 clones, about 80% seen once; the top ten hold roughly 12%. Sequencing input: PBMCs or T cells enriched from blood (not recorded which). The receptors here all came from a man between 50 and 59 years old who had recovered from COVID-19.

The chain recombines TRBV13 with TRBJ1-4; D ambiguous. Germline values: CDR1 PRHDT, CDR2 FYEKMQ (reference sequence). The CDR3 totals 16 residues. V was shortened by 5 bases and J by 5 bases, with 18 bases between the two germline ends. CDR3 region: CASSHGSSGPNEKLFF. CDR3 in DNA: TGTGCCAGCAGCCACGGCTCGAGCGGACCGAATGAAAAACTGTTTTTT.

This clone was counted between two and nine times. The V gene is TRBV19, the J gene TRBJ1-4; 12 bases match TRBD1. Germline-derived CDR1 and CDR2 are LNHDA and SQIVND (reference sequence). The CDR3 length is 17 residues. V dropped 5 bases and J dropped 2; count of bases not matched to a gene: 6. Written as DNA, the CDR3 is TGTGCCAGTAGTGCCCCGGGACAGGGGGCCACTAATGAAAAACTGTTTTTT. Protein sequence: CASSAPGQGATNEKLFF.

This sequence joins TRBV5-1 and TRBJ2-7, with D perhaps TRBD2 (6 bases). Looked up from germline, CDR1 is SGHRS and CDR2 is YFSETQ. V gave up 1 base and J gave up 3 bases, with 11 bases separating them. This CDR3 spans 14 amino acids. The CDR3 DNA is TGCGCCAGCAGCTTGACGGGGGAGATCTACGAGCAGTACTTC. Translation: CASSLTGEIYEQYF.

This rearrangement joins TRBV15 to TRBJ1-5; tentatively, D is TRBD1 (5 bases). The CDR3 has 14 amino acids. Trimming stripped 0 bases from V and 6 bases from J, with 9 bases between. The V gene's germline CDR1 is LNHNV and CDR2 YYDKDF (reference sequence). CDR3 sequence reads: CATSRDQGSQPQHF. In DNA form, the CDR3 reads TGTGCCACCAGCAGAGACCAGGGATCTCAGCCCCAGCATTTT.

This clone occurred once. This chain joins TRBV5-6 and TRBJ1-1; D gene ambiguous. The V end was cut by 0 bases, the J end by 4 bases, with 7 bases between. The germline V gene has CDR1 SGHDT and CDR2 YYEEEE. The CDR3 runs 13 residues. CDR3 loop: CASSLDYITEAFF. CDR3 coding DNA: TGTGCCAGCAGCTTGGATTATATCACTGAAGCTTTCTTT.

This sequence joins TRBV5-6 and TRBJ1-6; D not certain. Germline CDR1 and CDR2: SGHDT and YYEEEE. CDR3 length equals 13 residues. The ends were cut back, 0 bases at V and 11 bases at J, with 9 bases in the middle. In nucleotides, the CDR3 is TGTGCCAGCAGCTTGGACCGGGAGACACCCCTCCACTTT. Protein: CASSLDRETPLHF.

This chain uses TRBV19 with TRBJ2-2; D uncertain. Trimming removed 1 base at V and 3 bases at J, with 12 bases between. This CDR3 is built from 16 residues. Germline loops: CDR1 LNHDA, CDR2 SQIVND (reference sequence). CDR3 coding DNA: TGTGCCAGTAGTATAGTGCGGTACCAACACACCGGGGAGCTGTTTTTT. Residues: CASSIVRYQHTGELFF.

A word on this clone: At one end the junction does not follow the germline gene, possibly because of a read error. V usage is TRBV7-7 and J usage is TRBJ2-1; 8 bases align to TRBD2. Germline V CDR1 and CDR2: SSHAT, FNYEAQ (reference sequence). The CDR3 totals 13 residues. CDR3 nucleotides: TGTGCTAGCAGCTCGGGGGGGGTCAATGAGCAGTTCTTC. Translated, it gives CASSSGGVNEQFF. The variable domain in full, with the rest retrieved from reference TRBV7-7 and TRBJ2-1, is GAGVSQSPRYKVTKRGQDVTLRCDPISSHATLYWYQQALGQGPEFLTYFNYEAQPDKSGLPSDRFSAERPEGSISTLTIQRTEQRDSAMYRCASSSGGVNEQFFGPGTRLTVL.

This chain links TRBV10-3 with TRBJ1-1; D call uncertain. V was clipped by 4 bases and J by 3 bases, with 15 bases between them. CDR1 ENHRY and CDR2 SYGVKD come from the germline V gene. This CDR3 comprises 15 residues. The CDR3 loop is CAISGTRPGDTEAFF. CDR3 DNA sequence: TGTGCCATCAGTGGGACCCGACCCGGGGACACTGAAGCTTTCTTT.

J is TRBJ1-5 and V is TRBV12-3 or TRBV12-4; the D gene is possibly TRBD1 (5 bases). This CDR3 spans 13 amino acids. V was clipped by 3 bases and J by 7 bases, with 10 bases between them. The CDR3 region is CASSFQGSQPQHF. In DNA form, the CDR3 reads TGTGCCAGCAGTTTCCAGGGATCCCAGCCCCAGCATTTT.

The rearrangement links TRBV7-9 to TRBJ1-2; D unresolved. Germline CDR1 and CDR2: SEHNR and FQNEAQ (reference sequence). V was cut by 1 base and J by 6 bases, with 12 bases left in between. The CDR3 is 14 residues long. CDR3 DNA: TGTGCCAGCAGCTTAGTGTTTGCTGCGGATGGCTACACCTTC. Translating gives CASSLVFAADGYTF. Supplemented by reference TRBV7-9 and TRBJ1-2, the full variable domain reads DTGVSQNPRHKITKRGQNVTFRCDPISEHNRLYWYRQTLGQGPEFLTYFQNEAQLEKSRLLSDRFSAERPKGSFSTLEIQRTEQGDSAMYLCASSLVFAADGYTFGSGTRLTVV.

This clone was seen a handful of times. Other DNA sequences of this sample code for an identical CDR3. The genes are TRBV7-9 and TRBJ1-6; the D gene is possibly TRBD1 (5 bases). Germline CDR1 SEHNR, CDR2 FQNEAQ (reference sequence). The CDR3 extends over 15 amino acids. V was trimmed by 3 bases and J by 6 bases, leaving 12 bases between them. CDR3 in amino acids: CASSLGWGPNSPLHF. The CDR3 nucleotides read TGTGCCAGCAGCTTGGGGTGGGGCCCTAATTCACCCCTCCACTTT.

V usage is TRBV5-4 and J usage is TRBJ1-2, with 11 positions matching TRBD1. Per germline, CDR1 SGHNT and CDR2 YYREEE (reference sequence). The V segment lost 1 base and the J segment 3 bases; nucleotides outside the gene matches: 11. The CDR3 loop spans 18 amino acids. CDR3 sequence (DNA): TGTGCCAGCAGCTTGAAGCGGACAGGGGGCCCGAGAGACTATGGCTACACCTTC. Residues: CASSLKRTGGPRDYGYTF. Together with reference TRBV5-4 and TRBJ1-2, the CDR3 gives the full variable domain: ETGVTQSPTHLIKTRGQQVTLRCSSQSGHNTVSWYQQALGQGPQFIFQYYREEENGRGNFPPRFSGLQFPNYSSELNVNALELDDSALYLCASSLKRTGGPRDYGYTFGSGTRLTVV.

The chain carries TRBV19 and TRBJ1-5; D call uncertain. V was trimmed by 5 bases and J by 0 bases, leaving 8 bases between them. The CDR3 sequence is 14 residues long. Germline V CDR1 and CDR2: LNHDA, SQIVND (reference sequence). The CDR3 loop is CASSGAYSNQPQHF. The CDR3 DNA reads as TGTGCCAGTAGTGGTGCGTATAGCAATCAGCCCCAGCATTTT.

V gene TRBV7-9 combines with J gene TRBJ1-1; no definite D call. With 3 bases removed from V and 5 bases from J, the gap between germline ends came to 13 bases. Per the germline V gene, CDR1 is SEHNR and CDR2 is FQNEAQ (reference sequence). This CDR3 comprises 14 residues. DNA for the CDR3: TGTGCCAGCAGCTTTAGCATAGGAGGTACTGAAGCTTTCTTT. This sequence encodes CASSFSIGGTEAFF.

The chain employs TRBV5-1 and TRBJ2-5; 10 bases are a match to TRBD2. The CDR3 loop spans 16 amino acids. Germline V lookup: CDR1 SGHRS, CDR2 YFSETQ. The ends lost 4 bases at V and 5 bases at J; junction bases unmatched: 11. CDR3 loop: CASSAGTSVGRETQYF. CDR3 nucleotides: TGCGCCAGCAGCGCCGGGACTAGCGTGGGGAGGGAGACCCAGTACTTC.

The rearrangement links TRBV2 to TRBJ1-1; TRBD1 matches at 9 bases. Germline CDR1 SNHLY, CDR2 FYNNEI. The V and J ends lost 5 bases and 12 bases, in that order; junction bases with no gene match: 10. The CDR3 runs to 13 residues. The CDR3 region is CASSSGTGLIPFF. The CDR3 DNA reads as TGTGCCAGCAGTTCCGGGACAGGGCTGATTCCTTTCTTT. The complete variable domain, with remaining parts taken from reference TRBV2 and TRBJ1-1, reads EPEVTQTPSHQVTQMGQEVILRCVPISNHLYFYWYRQILGQKVEFLVSFYNNEISEKSEIFDDQFSVERPDGSNFTLKIRSTKLEDSAMYFCASSSGTGLIPFFGQGTRLTVV.